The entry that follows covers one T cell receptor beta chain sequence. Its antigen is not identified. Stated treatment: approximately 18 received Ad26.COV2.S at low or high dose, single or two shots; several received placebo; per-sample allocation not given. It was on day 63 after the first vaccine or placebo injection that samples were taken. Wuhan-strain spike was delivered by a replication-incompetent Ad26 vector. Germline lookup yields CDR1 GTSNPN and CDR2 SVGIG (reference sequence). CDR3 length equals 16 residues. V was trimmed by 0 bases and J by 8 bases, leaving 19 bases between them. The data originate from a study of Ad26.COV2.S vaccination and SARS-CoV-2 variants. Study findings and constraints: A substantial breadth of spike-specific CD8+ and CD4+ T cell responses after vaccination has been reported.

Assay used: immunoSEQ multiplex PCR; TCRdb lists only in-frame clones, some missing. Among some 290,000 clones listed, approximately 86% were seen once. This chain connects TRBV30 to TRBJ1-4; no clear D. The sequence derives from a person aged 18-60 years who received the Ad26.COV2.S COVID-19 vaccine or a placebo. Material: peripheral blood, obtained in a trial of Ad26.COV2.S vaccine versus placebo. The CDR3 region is CAWSVSRSRVEEKLFF. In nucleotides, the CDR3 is TGTGCCTGGAGTGTATCGCGCTCCAGAGTGGAAGAAAAACTGTTTTTT.